The clone carrying this T cell receptor (beta chain) was picked up a small number of times. Its antigen is as yet unknown. Germline values: CDR1 MNHEY, CDR2 SMNVEV (reference sequence). The CDR3 extends over 15 amino acids. Unmatched junction bases numbered 3, after V lost 4 bases and J lost 2 bases. This entry belongs to a study of beta chain features in type 1 diabetes. Study at large: Healthy donors and patients had similar age, gender and cell yields.

The sequenced template was cDNA made from the entire isolated RNA. Naive, central memory and regulatory T cell samples produced a mean of about 3.5 million reads. Only in-frame clones appear in the TCRdb table, and some are missing; sequencing was by immunoSEQ multiplex PCR. The sample lists hundreds of thousands of clones; over 12% were seen once. Whole-study findings and limits: Healthy donors had naive, central memory and Treg TCRB repertoires that appeared less similar than those seen among patients. Moderately but significantly shorter TCRB CDR3s were found in Type 1 diabetes patients in all four CD4+ subsets. Whether TCRB rearrangement is influenced by HLA type was left unresolved in this analysis.

The receptor comes from a man aged 18 to 29 with type 1 diabetes. The gene calls are TRBV27 and TRBJ1-4; 8 bases are shared with TRBD1. Source material: naive CD4+ T cells from blood. CDR3 sequence (DNA): TGTGCCAGCAGTTCGGCAGGGGGCACTAATGAAAAACTGTTTTTT. Its protein product is CASSSAGGTNEKLFF.